Sequencing of this T cell receptor (beta chain) was carried out in a study of blood T cells in healthy people across ages. The study's findings and limits: Both naive CD4+ cell counts and diversity were greater in long-lived donors than in aged donors. The fall in TCR beta diversity per million T cells was roughly linear with age. The donors' CMV status was not determined, possibly confounding changes in expanded clonotypes.

Regarding this clonotype: Its specificity is unknown.

There are 13 residues in the CDR3. V dropped 2 bases and J dropped 5 bases, with 9 bases sitting between them. The germline CDR1 and CDR2 sequences are SGHVS and FNYEAQ. Together with a sample-barcoded 5' primer, a J-beta primer mix was included in a second PCR lasting about 6 to 11 cycles. MiXCR, applied by TCRdb to the 5' RACE reads, yields one record per CDR3 protein. This sample has roughly 800,000 distinct CDR3 sequences; more than 45% occur once, and the top ten carry approximately 20%. Healthy individuals of Caucasian origin from Russia, aged roughly 6 to 100, served as donors. The V gene is TRBV7-6, the J gene TRBJ2-5, with D unclear. Sequencing input: blood. This TCR was recovered from a man aged 25 to 45 in good health. CDR3 loop: CASSLIPAETQYF. DNA of the CDR3: TGTGCCAGCAGCTTAATTCCGGCTGAGACCCAGTACTTC.